One sample yielded the 20 T cell receptor beta chains listed below, sequenced in a study of monozygotic twins with inflammatory bowel disease. TCRdb reprocessed the 5' RACE reads; each CDR3 protein has one entry and no DNA is given. Its table lists about 210,000 distinct CDR3 sequences. Sequenced material: blood. These receptors were taken from a human donor with ulcerative colitis or Crohn's disease, or a healthy co-twin of an affected twin (not recorded which).

The chain has TRBV11-2 and TRBJ2-7; TCRdb reports TRBD1, a call that lacks DNA to check it against. CDR1 is SGHAT, CDR2 FQNNGV, per germline. The CDR3 loop spans 15 amino acids. The CDR3 spells CASSSGQGLRIEQYF. The full variable domain, completed using reference TRBV11-2 and TRBJ2-7, is EAGVAQSPRYKIIEKRQSVAFWCNPISGHATLYWYQQILGQGPKLLIQFQNNGVVDDSQLPKDRFSAERLKGVDSTLKIQPAKLEDSAVYLCASSSGQGLRIEQYFGPGTRLTVT.

The chain is built from TRBV5-1 and TRBJ2-7; TCRdb outputs TRBD1, but without DNA this stays unchecked. The length of the CDR3 is 14 residues. The germline gives CDR1 SGHRS, CDR2 YFSETQ. CDR3: CASSLSQGTYEQYF. Variable domain in full (rest from reference TRBV5-1 and TRBJ2-7): KAGVTQTPRYLIKTRGQQVTLSCSPISGHRSVSWYQQTPGQGLQFLFEYFSETQRNKGNFPGRFSGRQFSNSRSEMNVSTLELGDSALYLCASSLSQGTYEQYFGPGTRLTVT.

V gene TRBV7-2 combines with J gene TRBJ2-7; the D gene TCRdb calls, TRBD1, cannot be checked with no DNA. CDR1 is SGHTA and CDR2 is FQGNSA in the germline V gene. This CDR3 is 15 amino acids long. The CDR3 sequence is CASSMTDRAAHEQYF.

The chain recombines TRBV5-1 with TRBJ2-7; the TCRdb call, TRBD2, lacks DNA for checking. The CDR3 loop spans 15 amino acids. Germline V gene lookup returns CDR1 SGHRS and CDR2 YFSETQ. CDR3 residues: CASSLELAGSYEQYF.

This chain links TRBV12-3 or TRBV12-4 with TRBJ1-4. The CDR3 has 14 amino acids. The CDR3 spells CASRDGSTNEKLFF.

The J gene is TRBJ2-7, the V gene TRBV7-7; the D call of TRBD2 rests on TCRdb alone, since no DNA is present to check it. In germline, CDR1 is SSHAT, CDR2 FNYEAQ (reference sequence). CDR3 size: 12 residues. The CDR3 loop reads CASSFGGIMGYF.

The V gene is TRBV2, the J gene TRBJ2-4; no DNA is available, so the TRBD2 call from TCRdb remains unchecked. Germline-derived CDR1 and CDR2 are SNHLY and FYNNEI. The CDR3 covers 15 residues. The CDR3 region is CASVGVSVAKNIQYF.

The rearrangement links TRBV20-1 to TRBJ1-1; without DNA, the TCRdb call of TRBD1 cannot be checked. This CDR3 has 15 amino acids. Per germline, CDR1 DFQATT and CDR2 SNEGSKA (reference sequence). The CDR3 spells CSSIDRRARNTEAFF.

The V and J genes are TRBV9 and TRBJ2-5; there is no DNA to check the TCRdb D call of TRBD1. The CDR3 length is 14 residues. Germline V gene lookup returns CDR1 SGDLS and CDR2 YYNGEE. CDR3 in amino acids: CASSPTTGKETQYF.

The V call is TRBV11-2, the J call TRBJ2-7; TCRdb names TRBD2, which stays unverified in the absence of DNA. Per the germline V gene, CDR1 is SGHAT and CDR2 is FQNNGV. The CDR3 totals 17 residues. The chain's CDR3 is CASSSIKPGGHHYEQYF.

J is TRBJ1-6 and V is TRBV5-1; TCRdb indicates TRBD1, and absent DNA this call remains unverified. Germline CDR1 is SGHRS and CDR2 is YFSETQ. This CDR3 has 17 amino acids. CDR3 loop: CASSLEFRRGTNSPLHF.

The V call is TRBV12-3 or TRBV12-4, the J call TRBJ2-1. CDR3 length: 14 amino acids. This CDR3 is CASSFSPFYNEQFF.

This chain joins TRBV20-1 and TRBJ2-2; TCRdb returns TRBD1, unconfirmable since there is no DNA. The length of the CDR3 is 16 residues. Per the germline V gene, CDR1 is DFQATT and CDR2 is SNEGSKA (reference sequence). The CDR3 protein is CSARPGQGPHTGELFF.

The rearrangement joins TRBV12-3 or TRBV12-4 to TRBJ2-5; TCRdb proposes TRBD1, but this gene call is untestable without DNA. This CDR3 contains 18 residues. This CDR3 is CASSSPAPGGRRQETQYF.

This sequence joins TRBV12-3 or TRBV12-4 and TRBJ2-1; TCRdb selects TRBD2, and the lack of DNA leaves this call unchecked. This CDR3 is 14 amino acids long. CDR3 sequence reads: CASRTSGGDNEQFF.

The chain uses TRBV7-6 and TRBJ2-2; the TCRdb call, TRBD2, lacks DNA for checking. The CDR3 is 16 residues long. Per the germline V gene, CDR1 is SGHVS and CDR2 is FNYEAQ. CDR3 in amino acids: CASRLPGTDNTGELFF.

This sequence joins TRBV12-3 or TRBV12-4 and TRBJ2-2; TCRdb's D gene call, TRBD1, goes unchecked for lack of DNA. The length of the CDR3 is 19 residues. CDR3 sequence reads: CASSFSAGVELLDTGELFF.

V usage is TRBV18 and J usage is TRBJ2-7; without DNA, the TCRdb call of TRBD2 cannot be checked. The CDR3 spans 14 residues. The germline V gene encodes CDR1 KGHSH and CDR2 LQKENI. The CDR3 region is CASSPGRAGYEQYF.

The CDR3 loop is CASRRPTGDNSPLHF. The gene calls are TRBV6-1 and TRBJ1-6; checking the TCRdb D call of TRBD1 is not possible without DNA. The CDR3 contains 15 residues. CDR1 and CDR2 from the germline V gene are MNHNS and SASEGT.

The rearrangement links TRBV12-3 or TRBV12-4 to TRBJ1-5; TCRdb's D call, TRBD1, is unchecked because there is no DNA. The CDR3 has 15 amino acids. The CDR3 here is CASSPGRTGDQPQHF.